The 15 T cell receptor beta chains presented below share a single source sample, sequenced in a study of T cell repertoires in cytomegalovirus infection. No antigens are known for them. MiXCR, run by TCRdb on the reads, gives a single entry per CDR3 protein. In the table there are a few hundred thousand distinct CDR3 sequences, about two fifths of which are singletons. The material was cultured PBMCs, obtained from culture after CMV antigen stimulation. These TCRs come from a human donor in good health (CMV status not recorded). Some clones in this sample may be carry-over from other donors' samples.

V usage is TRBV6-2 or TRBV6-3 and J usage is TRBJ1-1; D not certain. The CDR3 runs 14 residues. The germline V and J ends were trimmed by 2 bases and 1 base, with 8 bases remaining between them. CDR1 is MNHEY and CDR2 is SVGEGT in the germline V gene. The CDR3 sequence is CASSYGRENTEAFF. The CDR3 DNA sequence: TGTGCCAGCAGTTACGGGAGGGAGAACACTGAAGCTTTCTTT.

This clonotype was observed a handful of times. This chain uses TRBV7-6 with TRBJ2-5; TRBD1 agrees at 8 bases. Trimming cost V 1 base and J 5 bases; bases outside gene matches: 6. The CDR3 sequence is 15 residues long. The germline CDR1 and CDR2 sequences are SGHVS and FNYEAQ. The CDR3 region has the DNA TGTGCCAGCAGCTTAGAGCGTCAGGGGGCTGAGACCCAGTACTTC. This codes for CASSLERQGAETQYF.

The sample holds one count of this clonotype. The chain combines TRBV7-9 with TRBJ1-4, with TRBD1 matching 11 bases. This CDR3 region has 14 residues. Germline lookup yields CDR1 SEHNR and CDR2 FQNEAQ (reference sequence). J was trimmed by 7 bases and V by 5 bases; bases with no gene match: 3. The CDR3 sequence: CASSAGQGAEKLFF. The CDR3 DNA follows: TGTGCCAGCAGCGCAGGACAGGGGGCTGAAAAACTGTTTTTT.

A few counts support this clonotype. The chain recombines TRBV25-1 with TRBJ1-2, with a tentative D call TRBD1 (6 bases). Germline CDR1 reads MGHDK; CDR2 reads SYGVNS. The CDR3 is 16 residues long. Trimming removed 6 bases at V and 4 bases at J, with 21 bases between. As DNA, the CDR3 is TGTGCCAGCAGGGGCCCCTTACAGGGAGGGGGCTATGGCTACACCTTC. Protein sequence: CASRGPLQGGGYGYTF.

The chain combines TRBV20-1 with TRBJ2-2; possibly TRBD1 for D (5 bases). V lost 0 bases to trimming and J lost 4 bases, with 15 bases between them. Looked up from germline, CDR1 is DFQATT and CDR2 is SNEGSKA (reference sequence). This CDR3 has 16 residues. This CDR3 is CSARDQWGQGTGELFF. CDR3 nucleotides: TGCAGTGCTAGAGATCAGTGGGGCCAGGGCACCGGGGAGCTGTTTTTT.

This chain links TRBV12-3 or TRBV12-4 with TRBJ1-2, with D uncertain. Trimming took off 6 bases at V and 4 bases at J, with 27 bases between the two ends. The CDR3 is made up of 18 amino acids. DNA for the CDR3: TGTGCCAGCAGCCAAGCCCCGAGGCGGGTTTCCTCTTTCTATGGCTACACCTTC. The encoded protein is CASSQAPRRVSSFYGYTF.

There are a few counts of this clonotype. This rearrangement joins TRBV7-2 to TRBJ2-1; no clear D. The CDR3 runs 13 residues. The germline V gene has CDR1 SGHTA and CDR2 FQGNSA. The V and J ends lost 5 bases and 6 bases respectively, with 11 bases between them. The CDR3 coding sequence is TGTGCCAGCAGCCGCGCCTTCTTCAATGAGCAGTTCTTC. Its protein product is CASSRAFFNEQFF.

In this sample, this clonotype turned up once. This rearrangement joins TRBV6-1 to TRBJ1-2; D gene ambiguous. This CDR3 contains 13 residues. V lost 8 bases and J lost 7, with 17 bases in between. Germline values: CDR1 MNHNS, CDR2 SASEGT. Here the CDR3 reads CASSPRGGLGYTF. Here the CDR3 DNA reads TGTGCCAGCTCGCCGCGGGGAGGTCTTGGCTACACCTTC.

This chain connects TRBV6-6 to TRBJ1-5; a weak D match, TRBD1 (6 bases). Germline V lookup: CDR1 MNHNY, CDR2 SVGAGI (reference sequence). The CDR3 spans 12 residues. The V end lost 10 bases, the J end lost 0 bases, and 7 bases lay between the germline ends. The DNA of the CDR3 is TGTGCCACGGACAGTAGCAATCAGCCCCAGCATTTT. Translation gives CATDSSNQPQHF.

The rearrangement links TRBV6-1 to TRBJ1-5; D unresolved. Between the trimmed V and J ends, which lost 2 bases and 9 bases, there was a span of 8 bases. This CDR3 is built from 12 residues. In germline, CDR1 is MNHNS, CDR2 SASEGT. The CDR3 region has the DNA TGTGCCAGCAGTGAACAGCCCTCGCCCCAGCATTTT. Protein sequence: CASSEQPSPQHF.

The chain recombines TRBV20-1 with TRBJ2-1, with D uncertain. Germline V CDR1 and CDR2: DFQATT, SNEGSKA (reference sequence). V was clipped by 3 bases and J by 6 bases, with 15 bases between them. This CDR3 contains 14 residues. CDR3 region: CSARKNLSPNEQFF. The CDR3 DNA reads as TGCAGTGCTAGGAAGAACCTAAGCCCCAATGAGCAGTTCTTC.

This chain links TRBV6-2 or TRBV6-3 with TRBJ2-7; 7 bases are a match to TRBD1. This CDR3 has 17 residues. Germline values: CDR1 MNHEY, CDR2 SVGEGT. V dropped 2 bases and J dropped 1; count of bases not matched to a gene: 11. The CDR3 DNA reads TGTGCCAGCAGTTACCAGCATTTGAGGACAGGATCCTACGAGCAGTACTTC. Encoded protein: CASSYQHLRTGSYEQYF.

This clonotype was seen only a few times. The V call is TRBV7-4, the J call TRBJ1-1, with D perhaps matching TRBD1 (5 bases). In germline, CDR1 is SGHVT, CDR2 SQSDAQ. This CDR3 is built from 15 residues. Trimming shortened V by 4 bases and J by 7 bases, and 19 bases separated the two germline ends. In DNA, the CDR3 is TGTGCCAGCAGCTCCCCGACAGAACGGGTCAATGAAGCTTTCTTT. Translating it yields CASSSPTERVNEAFF.

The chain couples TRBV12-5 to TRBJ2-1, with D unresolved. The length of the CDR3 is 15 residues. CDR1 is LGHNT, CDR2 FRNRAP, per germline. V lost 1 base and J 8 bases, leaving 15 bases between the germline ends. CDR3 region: CASGLGRLISDEQFF. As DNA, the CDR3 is TGTGCTAGTGGTTTGGGGCGGCTAATATCCGATGAGCAGTTCTTC.

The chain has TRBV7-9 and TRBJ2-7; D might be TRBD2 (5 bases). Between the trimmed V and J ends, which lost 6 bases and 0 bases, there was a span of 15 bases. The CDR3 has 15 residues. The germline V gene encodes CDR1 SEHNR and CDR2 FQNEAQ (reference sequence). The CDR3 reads CASSGEREGSYEQYF. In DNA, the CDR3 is TGTGCCAGCAGTGGGGAGAGAGAGGGCTCCTACGAGCAGTACTTC.